These T cell receptor beta chains were read from a single sample in a study of blood T cell repertoires in COVID-19. Assay: immunoSEQ multiplex PCR; the TCRdb copy retains only in-frame clones and omits some. In the table there are 150,000 or so clones, about four fifths of which are singletons. What was sequenced was peripheral blood. These receptors all come from a woman between 65 and 79 years old with COVID-19, enrolled during active disease. Both conserved end residues are trimmed from each CDR3. The order of the fields is clone size, V gene, J gene, CDR3 protein. The size field is filled for only some rows; it gives once, few, many or a size class.

size: NA
V: TRBV6-4
J: TRBJ1-2
CDR3: ASRNLTGAGGYT

size: NA
V: TRBV29-1
J: TRBJ2-1
CDR3: SVALNQGAEQF

size: NA
V: TRBV4-1
J: TRBJ1-1
CDR3: ASSQVGGRPEAF

size: NA
V: TRBV18
J: TRBJ2-2
CDR3: ASSPSATGTGELF

size: NA
V: TRBV6-5
J: TRBJ1-1
CDR3: ASRVGGAGTEAF

size: NA
V: TRBV28
J: TRBJ1-6
CDR3: ASVVSGNSPLH

size: NA
V: TRBV28
J: TRBJ2-7
CDR3: ASIPGQGAGIPYEQY

size: NA
V: TRBV6-1
J: TRBJ1-6
CDR3: ASSAARSGGNSPLH

size: few
V: TRBV2
J: TRBJ1-1
CDR3: ASSEALRGAWDTEAF

size: NA
V: TRBV10-3
J: TRBJ1-1
CDR3: AIRTETNTEAF

size: NA
V: TRBV27
J: TRBJ2-3
CDR3: ASKTSGARDTQY

size: NA
V: TRBV18
J: TRBJ1-1
CDR3: ASSPQGETEAF

size: few
V: TRBV10-3
J: TRBJ2-2
CDR3: AISEFRQSGELF

size: NA
V: TRBV6-4
J: TRBJ2-7
CDR3: ASRAFSYEQY

size: NA
V: TRBV7-6
J: TRBJ1-5
CDR3: ASSLGDRAVGSNQPQH

size: once
V: TRBV7-9
J: TRBJ2-3
CDR3: ASSPLAGGTDTQY

size: NA
V: TRBV19
J: TRBJ1-1
CDR3: ASSIDRGNTEAF

size: NA
V: TRBV11-2
J: TRBJ1-2
CDR3: ASSLTGSYGYT

size: NA
V: TRBV29-1
J: TRBJ1-2
CDR3: SVSTGDYYGYT

size: once
V: TRBV5-5
J: TRBJ2-5
CDR3: ASSWGTGRETQY

size: NA
V: TRBV28
J: TRBJ2-3
CDR3: ASSHPGVGSTDTQY

size: NA
V: TRBV5-1
J: TRBJ1-1
CDR3: ASSPLRGGIEGAF

size: NA
V: TRBV7-9
J: TRBJ2-1
CDR3: ASSQRGGNNEQF

size: NA
V: TRBV5-6
J: TRBJ1-1
CDR3: ASSYTGGLANTEAF

size: NA
V: TRBV7-2
J: TRBJ2-5
CDR3: ASRKGTSGGETQY

size: once
V: TRBV4-1
J: TRBJ1-4
CDR3: ASSQDGAGGAKLF

size: NA
V: TRBV18
J: TRBJ1-2
CDR3: ASSPSPPVAFGYT

size: NA
V: TRBV3-1/TRBV3-2
J: TRBJ2-7
CDR3: ASSYGTGGEQY

size: NA
V: TRBV9
J: TRBJ2-7
CDR3: ASSAAPTGSYEQY

size: NA
V: TRBV5-8
J: TRBJ1-5
CDR3: ASRLGTGAHNQPQH

size: few
V: TRBV6-6
J: TRBJ1-1
CDR3: ASSLDRGGYTEAF

size: once
V: TRBV6-4
J: TRBJ1-1
CDR3: ASSEGQNTEAF

size: NA
V: TRBV2
J: TRBJ2-5
CDR3: ASSEVWRETQY

size: once
V: TRBV30
J: TRBJ2-1
CDR3: AWRMSGGSHNEQF

size: NA
V: TRBV10-3
J: TRBJ1-2
CDR3: AISGQGINYGYT

size: NA
V: TRBV2
J: TRBJ1-1
CDR3: ASNDRGRNTEAF

size: NA
V: TRBV30
J: TRBJ1-5
CDR3: AWSRDRENQPQH

size: few
V: TRBV3-1/TRBV3-2
J: TRBJ1-6
CDR3: ASSPQQGGNSPLH

size: NA
V: TRBV19
J: TRBJ2-1
CDR3: ASNERTSGSYNEQF

size: NA
V: TRBV3-1/TRBV3-2
J: TRBJ2-3
CDR3: ASRLAGGPADTQY

size: NA
V: TRBV19
J: TRBJ1-1
CDR3: ASTKAQTNTEAF

size: NA
V: TRBV7-3
J: TRBJ2-6
CDR3: ASSPVGGSSGANVLT